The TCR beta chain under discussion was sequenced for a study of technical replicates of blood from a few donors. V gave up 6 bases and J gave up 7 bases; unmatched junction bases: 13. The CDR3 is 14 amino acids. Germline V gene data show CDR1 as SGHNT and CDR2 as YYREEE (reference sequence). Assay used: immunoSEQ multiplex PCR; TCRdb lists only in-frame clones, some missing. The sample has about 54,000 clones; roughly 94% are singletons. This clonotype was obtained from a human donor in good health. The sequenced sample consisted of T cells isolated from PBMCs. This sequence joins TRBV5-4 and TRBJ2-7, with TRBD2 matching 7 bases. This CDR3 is CASNSRGREGEQYF. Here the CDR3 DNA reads TGTGCCAGCAACTCGAGGGGCAGGGAGGGTGAGCAGTACTTC.